Shown below are 17 T cell receptor beta chains from a single sample sequenced in a study of shared clonotypes between healthy human individuals. Data came from immunoSEQ multiplex PCR; TCRdb stores just in-frame clones and leaves some out. The profile shows roughly 1,000,000 clones, 78% of them singletons. Input material: memory CD4+ T cells from PBMCs. Subset here: CD45RA-negative fraction. The receptors here all came from a man younger than 35 in good health. Some clones in this sample may be carry-over from other donors' samples.

The gene calls are TRBV5-1 and TRBJ1-3; D not certain. Germline V gene data show CDR1 as SGHRS and CDR2 as YFSETQ. This CDR3 contains 15 residues. V was trimmed by 3 bases and J by 3 bases, leaving 13 bases between them. In DNA form, the CDR3 reads TGCGCCAGCAGCTCCTCAATCGCCCGTGGAAACACCATATATTTT. Translation: CASSSSIARGNTIYF.

The chain couples TRBV18 to TRBJ2-7; maybe TRBD1 (5 bases). The CDR3 consists of 13 residues. V was trimmed by 6 bases and J by 2 bases, leaving 11 bases between them. CDR1 is KGHSH and CDR2 is LQKENI in the germline V gene. The CDR3 reads CASSTVGTYEQYF. CDR3 bases: TGTGCCAGCTCGACAGTAGGGACCTACGAGCAGTACTTC.

About this clone: At the DNA level, this CDR3 is encoded by other sequences in the same sample as well. The rearrangement links TRBV5-1 to TRBJ2-5; D perhaps matches TRBD1 (6 bases). Looked up from germline, CDR1 is SGHRS and CDR2 is YFSETQ. Trimming shortened V by 3 bases and J by 1 base, and 10 bases separated the two germline ends. CDR3 length equals 14 residues. The CDR3 spells CASSSGQTQETQYF. CDR3 nucleotides: TGCGCCAGCAGCTCAGGACAGACCCAAGAGACCCAGTACTTC. Using reference TRBV5-1 and TRBJ2-5 for the parts outside the CDR3, the full variable domain is KAGVTQTPRYLIKTRGQQVTLSCSPISGHRSVSWYQQTPGQGLQFLFEYFSETQRNKGNFPGRFSGRQFSNSRSEMNVSTLELGDSALYLCASSSGQTQETQYFGPGTRLLVL.

As concerns this clone: Other DNA variants within this sample encode the same CDR3. The chain links TRBV5-1 to TRBJ2-1, with no clear D. The CDR3 covers 13 residues. Germline loops: CDR1 SGHRS, CDR2 YFSETQ. The germline V and J ends were trimmed by 0 bases and 5 bases, with 6 bases remaining between them. CDR3: CASSLGLNNEQFF. CDR3 DNA: TGCGCCAGCAGCTTGGGGCTTAACAATGAGCAGTTCTTC.

This rearrangement joins TRBV10-3 to TRBJ2-2; D is unresolved. Trimming took 6 bases from V and 2 from J, leaving 4 bases between them. This CDR3 is 12 amino acids long. Germline CDR1 and CDR2: ENHRY and SYGVKD. This chain's CDR3 is CAISPNTGELFF. The CDR3 DNA is TGTGCCATCAGCCCCAACACCGGGGAGCTGTTTTTT.

As concerns this clone: Other DNA sequences in this specimen translate into the identical CDR3. The chain carries TRBV9 and TRBJ2-5, with D possibly TRBD2 on 6 matching bases. Germline assignment: CDR1 SGDLS and CDR2 YYNGEE. The CDR3 totals 15 residues. Between the trimmed V and J ends, which lost 0 bases and 1 base, there was a span of 10 bases. CDR3: CASSVGWGGQETQYF. The CDR3 DNA follows: TGTGCCAGCAGCGTAGGTTGGGGAGGCCAAGAGACCCAGTACTTC. Supplemented by reference TRBV9 and TRBJ2-5, the full variable domain reads DSGVTQTPKHLITATGQRVTLRCSPRSGDLSVYWYQQSLDQGLQFLIQYYNGEERAKGNILERFSAQQFPDLHSELNLSSLELGDSALYFCASSVGWGGQETQYFGPGTRLLVL.

This clone was counted a single time. The J gene is TRBJ2-7, the V gene TRBV25-1, with D perhaps TRBD2 (6 bases). The ends were cut back, 6 bases at V and 6 bases at J, with 12 bases in the middle. The CDR3 totals 12 residues. Germline V CDR1 and CDR2: MGHDK, SYGVNS. The CDR3 protein is CASSLGGGEQYF. The CDR3 DNA follows: TGTGCCAGCAGCCTCGGGGGTGGCGAGCAGTACTTC.

J is TRBJ1-5 and V is TRBV28; no clear D. Trimming stripped 4 bases from V and 0 bases from J, with 7 bases between. Germline CDR1 and CDR2: MDHEN and SYDVKM. This CDR3 is 14 amino acids long. The CDR3 loop reads CASSSLTSNQPQHF. CDR3 nucleotide sequence: TGTGCCAGCAGTTCCCTAACTAGCAATCAGCCCCAGCATTTT.

There are many counts of this clone. V and J are TRBV28 and TRBJ1-4; the match to TRBD1 covers 7 bases. J was trimmed by 0 bases and V by 1 base; bases with no gene match: 5. This CDR3 region has 17 residues. CDR1 MDHEN and CDR2 SYDVKM come from the germline V gene. DNA of the CDR3: TGTGCCAGCAGTTTATACGACAGGGATTCAACTAATGAAAAACTGTTTTTT. The encoded protein is CASSLYDRDSTNEKLFF.

This chain uses TRBV9 with TRBJ1-5; no clear D gene. CDR1 is SGDLS, CDR2 YYNGEE, per germline. V gave up 4 bases and J gave up 4 bases, with 9 bases separating them. This CDR3 comprises 13 residues. CDR3 region: CASSLGSNQPQHF. CDR3 nucleotides: TGTGCCAGCAGCCTAGGGTCAAATCAGCCCCAGCATTTT.

The chain employs TRBV25-1 and TRBJ2-7; D possibly corresponds to TRBD2 (6 bases). CDR3 length equals 14 residues. Deletions cut 4 bases from V and 2 bases from J, with 12 bases between. Germline CDR1 and CDR2: MGHDK and SYGVNS. The CDR3 sequence: CASSVQSGAYEQYF. The CDR3, as DNA: TGTGCCAGCAGTGTTCAGTCGGGGGCCTACGAGCAGTACTTC.

This chain's CDR3 is CASKGSTNYGYTF. The CDR3 nucleotides read TGTGCCAGCAAAGGGTCTACTAACTATGGCTACACCTTC. This sequence joins TRBV28 and TRBJ1-2; D uncertain. This CDR3 region has 13 residues. Deletions cut 7 bases from V and 0 bases from J, with 9 bases between. Germline assignment: CDR1 MDHEN and CDR2 SYDVKM.

This sequence joins TRBV6-6 and TRBJ2-1; 12 bases map to TRBD1. Germline lookup yields CDR1 MNHNY and CDR2 SVGAGI (reference sequence). This CDR3 has 16 residues. With 6 bases clipped from V and 6 bases from J, the junction kept 9 bases outside the gene matches. CDR3 sequence reads: CASRQPGQGAPNEQFF. The CDR3 DNA reads as TGTGCCAGCAGACAACCGGGACAGGGGGCTCCCAATGAGCAGTTCTTC.

The chain joins TRBV4-2 to TRBJ2-7, with TRBD2 matching 7 bases. Per the germline V gene, CDR1 is LGHNA and CDR2 is YNFKEQ. V shed 10 bases and J 0 bases; nucleotides not matched to a gene: 9. This CDR3 has 14 residues. CDR3 coding DNA: TGTGCCACAAGCAGGGAGGGCGGCTCCTACGAGCAGTACTTC. This gives the protein CATSREGGSYEQYF.

This chain links TRBV5-5 with TRBJ1-1, with D possibly TRBD1 on 6 matching bases. Germline V gives CDR1 SGHKS, CDR2 YYEKEE (reference sequence). CDR3 length equals 16 residues. Deletions cut 0 bases from V and 0 bases from J, with 12 bases between. This chain's CDR3 is CASSLGATGMNTEAFF. CDR3 coding DNA: TGTGCCAGCAGCTTGGGGGCCACAGGGATGAACACTGAAGCTTTCTTT.

The CDR3 loop is CATSRAFMDTGELFF. DNA of the CDR3: TGTGCCACCAGCAGAGCTTTTATGGACACCGGGGAGCTGTTTTTT. V usage is TRBV15 and J usage is TRBJ2-2; no firm D call. V was shortened by 1 base and J by 3 bases, with 9 bases between the two germline ends. This CDR3 comprises 15 residues. Germline assignment: CDR1 LNHNV and CDR2 YYDKDF (reference sequence).

This chain links TRBV5-5 with TRBJ2-5, with D perhaps given as TRBD1 or TRBD2 (5 bases each). The germline V gene encodes CDR1 SGHKS and CDR2 YYEKEE (reference sequence). The CDR3 is 13 amino acids. The V and J ends lost 5 bases and 7 bases respectively, with 15 bases between them. This CDR3 reads CASSSGFRGTQYF. CDR3 sequence (DNA): TGTGCCAGCAGTTCAGGGTTTCGGGGGACCCAGTACTTC.